The rows below give T cell receptor beta chains drawn from one sample of a study of response to subunit inactivated influenza vaccine. TCRdb reanalysed the RT-PCR reads using MiXCR and keeps one entry per CDR3 protein. The repertoire holds some 850,000 distinct CDR3 sequences, approximately 17% seen once, with roughly a tenth in the top ten. The source was PBMCs from blood, collected more than 4 days after vaccination. Source of these receptors: a man in his fifties or sixties who received an inactivated influenza vaccine. CDR3s include the opening cysteine and the closing phenylalanine or tryptophan. Each record gives: J gene, clone size, V gene, D gene, CDR3 protein, CDR3 DNA. A D gene is named only where the DNA matches it firmly. A clone size is listed for some rows: how often the clone was seen (once, few, many), or a class if it is expanded.

TRBJ2-7	few	TRBV20-1	TRBD2	CSARRTSGSTYEQYF	TGCAGTGCTAGAAGGACTAGCGGGAGCACCTACGAGCAGTACTTC
TRBJ2-7	-	TRBV5-6	TRBD1	CASSQQGYFGEQYF	TGTGCCAGCAGTCAACAGGGGTATTTTGGCGAGCAGTACTTC
TRBJ2-1	once	TRBV24-1	-	CATSSFSEQFF	TGTGCCACCAGTTCTTTTAGTGAGCAGTTCTTC
TRBJ1-1	many	TRBV12-3/TRBV12-4	-	CASSPWEGNTEAFF	TGTGCCAGCAGTCCCTGGGAGGGGAACACTGAAGCTTTCTTT
TRBJ2-7	few	TRBV5-1	TRBD2	CASSPGLADPGEYF	TGCGCCAGCAGTCCCGGACTAGCGGACCCAGGGGAGTACTTC
TRBJ2-7	few	TRBV2	-	CASSVGRAYQYF	TGTGCCAGCAGTGTTGGCAGGGCGTATCAGTACTTC
TRBJ2-1	-	TRBV7-2	-	CASSLSSTYGSYNEQFF	TGTGCCAGCAGCTTATCTTCGACCTACGGCTCCTACAATGAGCAGTTCTTC
TRBJ2-3	-	TRBV2	TRBD2	CASSLLAGVRDTQYF	TGTGCCAGCAGCCTACTAGCGGGAGTAAGAGATACGCAGTATTTT
TRBJ2-4	few	TRBV7-2	-	CASSLDRGSQNIQYF	TGTGCCAGCAGCCTCGACAGAGGCTCCCAAAACATTCAGTACTTC
TRBJ2-7	many	TRBV12-3/TRBV12-4	TRBD2	CASRWAGGPYEQYF	TGTGCCAGCAGGTGGGCGGGAGGGCCCTACGAGCAGTACTTC
TRBJ2-7	few	TRBV6-6	-	CASSLGVFGEQYF	TGTGCCAGCAGTTTAGGAGTTTTCGGCGAGCAGTACTTC
TRBJ2-1	-	TRBV5-4	-	CASSQTNNGQFF	TGTGCCAGCAGCCAGACCAATAATGGGCAGTTCTTC
TRBJ2-3	few	TRBV29-1	TRBD1	CSVGQGGITDTQYF	TGCAGCGTTGGACAGGGGGGAATCACAGATACGCAGTATTTT
TRBJ1-6	few	TRBV2	-	CASMVRTVNSPLHF	TGTGCCAGCATGGTTCGGACAGTAAATTCACCCCTCCACTTT
TRBJ2-1	-	TRBV7-2	-	CASKRGQNEQFF	TGTGCCAGCAAACGGGGGCAGAATGAGCAGTTCTTC
TRBJ2-1	-	TRBV9	-	CASSVGGLSNEQFF	TGTGCCAGCAGCGTTGGTGGGCTAAGCAATGAGCAGTTCTTC
TRBJ2-1	many	TRBV29-1	-	CSVEDSGKYNEQFF	TGCAGCGTTGAAGATTCGGGGAAATACAATGAGCAGTTCTTC
TRBJ2-7	few	TRBV20-1	TRBD2	CSAGTGTSGREQYF	TGCAGTGCCGGAACCGGGACTAGCGGGAGGGAGCAGTACTTC
TRBJ2-3	-	TRBV7-2	TRBD1	CASSLAPGTGLTDTQYF	TGTGCCAGCAGCTTAGCCCCCGGGACAGGCTTAACAGATACGCAGTATTTT
TRBJ2-7	-	TRBV11-1	TRBD2	CASSFGGRNSYEQYF	TGTGCCAGCAGCTTCGGCGGGAGGAACTCCTACGAGCAGTACTTC
TRBJ2-3	-	TRBV29-1	TRBD2	CSASGGPLRTDTQYF	TGCAGCGCTAGCGGGGGGCCTTTGCGGACAGATACGCAGTATTTT
TRBJ2-5	-	TRBV21-1	-	CASSKAGERDQETQYF	TGTGCCAGCAGCAAAGCTGGAGAACGGGACCAAGAGACCCAGTACTTC
TRBJ1-5	-	TRBV15	TRBD1	CATSPETGVEGPQHF	TGTGCCACCAGCCCCGAGACAGGGGTAGAAGGGCCCCAGCATTTT
TRBJ2-1	many	TRBV15	-	CATSTGQYNEQFF	TGTGCCACCAGCACTGGACAGTACAATGAGCAGTTCTTC
TRBJ2-7	-	TRBV14	TRBD1	CASSQGSGTGVYEQYF	TGTGCCAGCAGCCAAGGGTCCGGGACAGGAGTCTACGAGCAGTACTTC
TRBJ2-1	many	TRBV18	-	CASSPRDGTYNEQFF	TGTGCCAGCTCACCGAGGGACGGGACCTACAATGAGCAGTTCTTC
TRBJ2-3	-	TRBV3-1	TRBD2	CASSQDKVAGGSTDTQYF	TGTGCCAGCAGCCAAGATAAGGTAGCGGGGGGTAGCACAGATACGCAGTATTTT
TRBJ2-7	-	TRBV6-5	-	CASSYSRTPYEQYF	TGTGCCAGCAGTTACTCTCGCACCCCCTACGAGCAGTACTTC
TRBJ1-5	-	TRBV24-1	-	CATSDFWDGNQPQHF	TGTGCCACCAGTGATTTTTGGGACGGTAATCAGCCCCAGCATTTT
TRBJ2-7	few	TRBV27	-	CASSLVRGMNEQYF	TGTGCCAGCAGTTTGGTGCGGGGTATGAACGAGCAGTACTTC
TRBJ2-1	few	TRBV6-5	TRBD2	CASSYDRLASYSYNEQFF	TGTGCCAGCAGTTACGACCGACTAGCGTCCTACTCCTACAATGAGCAGTTCTTC
TRBJ2-6	-	TRBV11-2	TRBD1	CASSRKNTGVAGANVLTF	TGTGCCAGCAGTCGAAAAAATACAGGGGTAGCTGGGGCCAACGTCCTGACTTTC
TRBJ2-3	-	TRBV5-6	TRBD2	CASSLDAGGITDTQYF	TGTGCCAGCAGCTTGGATGCGGGGGGGATCACAGATACGCAGTATTTT
TRBJ2-5	few	TRBV6-5	-	CASSYGVKETQYF	TGTGCCAGCAGTTACGGAGTTAAAGAGACCCAGTACTTC
TRBJ1-1	many	TRBV4-1	-	CASSRGGQAFF	TGCGCCAGCAGCCGGGGAGGGCAAGCTTTCTTT
TRBJ2-5	once	TRBV7-2	-	CASSGGGFQETQYF	TGTGCCAGCAGCGGAGGGGGTTTTCAAGAGACCCAGTACTTC
TRBJ2-1	-	TRBV6-6	TRBD2	CASSYGGGDPQFF	TGTGCCAGCAGTTACGGTGGGGGGGATCCGCAGTTCTTC
TRBJ1-1	-	TRBV6-2/TRBV6-3	-	CASESGTEAFF	TGTGCCAGCGAAAGTGGTACTGAAGCTTTCTTT
TRBJ2-1	few	TRBV20-1	-	CRACGALETCYNEQFF	TGCAGGGCTTGTGGGGCTTTGGAGACATGCTACAATGAGCAGTTCTTC
TRBJ1-2	-	TRBV6-1	TRBD1	CASSKTGEGLGGYTF	TGTGCCAGCAGCAAAACAGGGGAAGGCCTGGGTGGCTACACCTTC
TRBJ1-5	-	TRBV28	-	CASRRYQYNQPQHF	TGTGCCAGCAGACGGTATCAGTACAATCAGCCCCAGCATTTT
TRBJ1-3	-	TRBV15	-	CATSRAGNTIYF	TGTGCCACCAGCAGAGCCGGAAACACCATATATTTT
TRBJ2-3	-	TRBV4-1	TRBD2	CASSPTAERGLYTQYF	TGCGCCAGCAGCCCCACCGCGGAGCGGGGGCTCTATACGCAGTATTTT